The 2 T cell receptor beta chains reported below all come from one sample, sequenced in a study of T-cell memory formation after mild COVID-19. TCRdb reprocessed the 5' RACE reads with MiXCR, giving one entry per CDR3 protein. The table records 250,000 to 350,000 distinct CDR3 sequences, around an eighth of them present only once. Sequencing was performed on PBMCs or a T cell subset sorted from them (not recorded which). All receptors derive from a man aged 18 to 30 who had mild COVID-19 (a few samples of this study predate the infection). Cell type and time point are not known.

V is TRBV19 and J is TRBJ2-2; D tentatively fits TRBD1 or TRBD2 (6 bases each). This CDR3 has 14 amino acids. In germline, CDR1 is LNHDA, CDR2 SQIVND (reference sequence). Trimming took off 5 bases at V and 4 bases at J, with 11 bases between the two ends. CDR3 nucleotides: TGTGCCAGTAGTCCACAGGGAGGCACCGGGGAGCTGTTTTTT. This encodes CASSPQGGTGELFF.

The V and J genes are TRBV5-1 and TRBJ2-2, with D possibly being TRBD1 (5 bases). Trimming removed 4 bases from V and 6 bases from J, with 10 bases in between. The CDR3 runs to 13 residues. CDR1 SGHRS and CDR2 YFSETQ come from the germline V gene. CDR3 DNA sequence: TGCGCCAGCAGCGCAGGGTGGTCCGGGGAGCTGTTTTTT. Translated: CASSAGWSGELFF.